This T cell receptor beta chain came from a study of shared clonotypes between healthy human individuals. Overall study results and limits: Memory subsets generally showed lower estimated richness than naive subsets.

V lost 4 bases, J lost 0 bases, and 16 bases lay in between. Per germline, CDR1 MGHDK and CDR2 SYGVNS. The CDR3 totals 17 residues. Remarks on this clone: The antigen remains undetermined.

Both subsets, CD45RA+ naive and CD45RA-negative memory, were split from the CD4+ cells. Sorted-subset replicate PCR reactions contained 200 to 250 ng DNA, corresponding to approximately 30,000 T cell genomes. Repertoires were generated with immunoSEQ multiplex PCR, while TCRdb's copy carries only in-frame clones and drops some. Altogether roughly 2 million clones are present, nearly 97% being singletons, with the ten largest covering roughly 0.13%. The material sequenced was naive CD4+ T cells sorted from blood. The sample's subset: CD45RA+ positively selected. The TCR originated in a man aged 18 to 30 in good health. This chain connects TRBV25-1 to TRBJ2-1; D might be TRBD1 or TRBD2, each matching 6 bases. In DNA, the CDR3 is TGTGCCAGCAGTGGGTCCTCCGGGGGCCCCTCCTACAATGAGCAGTTCTTC. This encodes CASSGSSGGPSYNEQFF.